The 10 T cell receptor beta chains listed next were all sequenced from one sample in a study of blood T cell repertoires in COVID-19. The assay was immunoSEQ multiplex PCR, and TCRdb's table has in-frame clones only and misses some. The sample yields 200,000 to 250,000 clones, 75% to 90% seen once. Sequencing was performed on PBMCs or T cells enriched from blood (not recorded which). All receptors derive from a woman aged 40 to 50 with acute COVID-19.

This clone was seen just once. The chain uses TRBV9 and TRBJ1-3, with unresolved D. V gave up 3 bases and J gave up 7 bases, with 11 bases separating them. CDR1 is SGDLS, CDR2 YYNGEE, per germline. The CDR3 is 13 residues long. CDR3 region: CASSGAVPNTIYF. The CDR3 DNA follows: TGTGCCAGCAGCGGTGCGGTTCCCAACACCATATATTTT. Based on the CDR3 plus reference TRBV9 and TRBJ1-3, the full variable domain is DSGVTQTPKHLITATGQRVTLRCSPRSGDLSVYWYQQSLDQGLQFLIQYYNGEERAKGNILERFSAQQFPDLHSELNLSSLELGDSALYFCASSGAVPNTIYFGEGSWLTVV.

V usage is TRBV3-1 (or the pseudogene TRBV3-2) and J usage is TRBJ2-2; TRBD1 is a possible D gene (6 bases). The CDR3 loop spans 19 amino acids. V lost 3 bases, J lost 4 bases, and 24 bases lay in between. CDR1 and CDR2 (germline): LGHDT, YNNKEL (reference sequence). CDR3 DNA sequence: TGTGCCAGCAGCCAGGATAACCGTGAAAACAGGGTAGGCACCGGGGAGCTGTTTTTT. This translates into CASSQDNRENRVGTGELFF.

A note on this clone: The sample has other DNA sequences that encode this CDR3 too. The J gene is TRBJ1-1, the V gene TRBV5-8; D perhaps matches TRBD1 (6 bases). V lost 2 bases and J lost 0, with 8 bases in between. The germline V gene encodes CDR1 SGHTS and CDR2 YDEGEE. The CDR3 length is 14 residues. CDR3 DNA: TGTGCCAGCAGCTTCAGGGGACTGAACACTGAAGCTTTCTTT. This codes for CASSFRGLNTEAFF.

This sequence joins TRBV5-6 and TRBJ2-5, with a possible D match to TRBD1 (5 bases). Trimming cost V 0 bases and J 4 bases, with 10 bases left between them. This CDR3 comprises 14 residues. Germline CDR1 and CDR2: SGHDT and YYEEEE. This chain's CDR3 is CASSLGRVRETQYF. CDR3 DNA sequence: TGTGCCAGCAGCTTGGGCAGGGTCAGAGAGACCCAGTACTTC.

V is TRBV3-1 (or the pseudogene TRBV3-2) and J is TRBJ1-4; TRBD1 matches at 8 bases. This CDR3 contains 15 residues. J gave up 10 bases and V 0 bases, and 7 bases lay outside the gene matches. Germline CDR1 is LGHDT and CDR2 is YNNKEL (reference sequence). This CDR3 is CASSQEGTQGAKLFF. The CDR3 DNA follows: TGTGCCAGCAGCCAAGAGGGGACGCAGGGGGCAAAACTGTTTTTT.

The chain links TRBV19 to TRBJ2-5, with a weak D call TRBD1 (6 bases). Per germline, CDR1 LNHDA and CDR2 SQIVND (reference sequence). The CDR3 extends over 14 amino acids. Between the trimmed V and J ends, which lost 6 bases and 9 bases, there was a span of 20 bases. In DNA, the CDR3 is TGTGCCAGTAGCCAGGGGCCCATTGGAAGGGCCCAGTACTTC. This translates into CASSQGPIGRAQYF. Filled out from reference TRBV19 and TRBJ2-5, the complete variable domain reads DGGITQSPKYLFRKEGQNVTLSCEQNLNHDAMYWYRQDPGQGLRLIYYSQIVNDFQKGDIAEGYSVSREKKESFPLTVTSAQKNPTAFYLCASSQGPIGRAQYFGPGTRLLVL.

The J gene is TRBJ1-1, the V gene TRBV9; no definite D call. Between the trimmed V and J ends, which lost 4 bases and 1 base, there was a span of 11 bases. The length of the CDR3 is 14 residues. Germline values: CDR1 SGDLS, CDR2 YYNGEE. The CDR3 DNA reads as TGTGCCAGCAGCCCCCAGGCCTCGAACACTGAAGCTTTCTTT. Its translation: CASSPQASNTEAFF.

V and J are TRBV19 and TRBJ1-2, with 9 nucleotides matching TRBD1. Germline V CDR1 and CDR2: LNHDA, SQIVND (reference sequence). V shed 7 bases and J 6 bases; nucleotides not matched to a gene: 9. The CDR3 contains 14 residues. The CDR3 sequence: CASNMGGQGHGYTF. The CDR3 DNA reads TGTGCCAGTAACATGGGGGGACAGGGCCATGGCTACACCTTC. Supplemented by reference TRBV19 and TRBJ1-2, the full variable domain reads DGGITQSPKYLFRKEGQNVTLSCEQNLNHDAMYWYRQDPGQGLRLIYYSQIVNDFQKGDIAEGYSVSREKKESFPLTVTSAQKNPTAFYLCASNMGGQGHGYTFGSGTRLTVV.

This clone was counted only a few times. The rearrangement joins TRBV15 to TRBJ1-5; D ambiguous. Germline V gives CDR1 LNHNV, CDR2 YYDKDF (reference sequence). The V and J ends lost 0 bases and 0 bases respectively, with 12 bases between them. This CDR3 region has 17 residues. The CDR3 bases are TGTGCCACCAGCAGAGAAAAAGCGGGAAATAGCAATCAGCCCCAGCATTTT. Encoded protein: CATSREKAGNSNQPQHF.

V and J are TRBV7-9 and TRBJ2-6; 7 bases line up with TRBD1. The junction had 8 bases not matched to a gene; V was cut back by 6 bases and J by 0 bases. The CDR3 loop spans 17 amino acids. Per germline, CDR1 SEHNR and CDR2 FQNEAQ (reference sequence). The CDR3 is CASRHGTDDSGANVLTF. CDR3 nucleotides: TGTGCCAGCAGGCACGGGACAGATGACTCTGGGGCCAACGTCCTGACTTTC.